The rows below give T cell receptor beta chains drawn from one sample of a study of tumor-infiltrating lymphocytes in primary liver carcinoma. TCRdb redid the calling of the multiplex PCR reads with MiXCR, one entry per CDR3 protein. Of fewer than 350,000 distinct CDR3 sequences listed, approximately 64% are singletons. Sequencing input: peripheral blood. Receptors originate from a man aged 35 to 55 with primary liver carcinoma and hepatitis B virus infection. Each CDR3 is given with its conserved first and last residue. The D gene is left open where the match is weak. Clone size is shown for a subset of rows, as once, few, many or a class of expanded clone.

D	V	size	J	DNA	CDR3
TRBD1	TRBV29-1	-	TRBJ2-7	TGCAGCGTTAGTGGGAGGACAGGGACCTACGAGCAGTACTTC	CSVSGRTGTYEQYF
-	TRBV28	-	TRBJ2-3	TGTGCCAGCGCTCGGGCCGCACCAAGCCGAGATACGCAGTATTTT	CASARAAPSRDTQYF
TRBD1	TRBV5-4	-	TRBJ2-1	TGTGCCAGCAGCTTGGCGGGGGGACAGGGGGTACGCGAGCAGTTCTTC	CASSLAGGQGVREQFF
-	TRBV28	-	TRBJ2-7	TGTGCCAGCAGTCGAACCTTCAACCAGGACTTTTCCTACGAGCAGTACTTC	CASSRTFNQDFSYEQYF
TRBD2	TRBV28	-	TRBJ2-1	TGTGCCGGCAGTGGACTAGCGGGACCCGTTTACAATGAGCAGTTCTTC	CAGSGLAGPVYNEQFF
-	TRBV5-4	-	TRBJ2-2	TGTGACAGCGGCTTGCCGGCAGGGAACACCGGGGAGCTGTTTTTT	CDSGLPAGNTGELFF
-	TRBV7-9	-	TRBJ2-2	TGTGCCAGCAACTTAGTTTTTCAGAGTTGGACCGGGGAGCTGTTTTTT	CASNLVFQSWTGELFF
-	TRBV24-1	many	TRBJ2-4	TGTGCCACCAGTGATTTTTCAGGGAACATTCAGTACTTC	CATSDFSGNIQYF
-	TRBV4-1	many	TRBJ2-4	TGCGCCAGCAGCCAAGAGTCGGCATCGCCCAAAAACATTCAGTACTTC	CASSQESASPKNIQYF
-	TRBV4-2	-	TRBJ2-2	TGTGCCAGCAGCCAAGATGGAGGGACAGCGAACACCGGGGAGCTGTTTTTT	CASSQDGGTANTGELFF
TRBD1	TRBV30	-	TRBJ2-5	TGTGCCTGGAGCAGACAGGGGGCGATAGAAGAGACCCAGTACTTC	CAWSRQGAIEETQYF
-	TRBV5-4	-	TRBJ2-6	TGTGCCAGCAGCTTGCTTGTCTCTGGGGCCAACGTCCTGACTTTC	CASSLLVSGANVLTF
TRBD2	TRBV30	-	TRBJ2-1	TGTGCCTGGAAGCCTAGCGGTAACTCCTACAATGAGCAGTTCTTC	CAWKPSGNSYNEQFF
-	TRBV5-1	-	TRBJ2-6	TGCGCCAGCAGCAGGGACACCTCCTCTGGGGTCAACGTCCTGACTTTC	CASSRDTSSGVNVLTF
-	TRBV11-2	-	TRBJ2-5	TGTGCCAGCAGTAGGATACCTCCCGGATTCTGGGATAAGGCAGAGACCCAGTACTTC	CASSRIPPGFWDKAETQYF
TRBD2	TRBV30	-	TRBJ2-1	TGTGCCTGGAGTGGGACTAGCGGGAGTGTTAGTGAGCAGTTCTTC	CAWSGTSGSVSEQFF
-	TRBV5-1	few	TRBJ1-5	TGCGCCAGCAGCTTGGGGGGCGGTCAGCCCCAGCATTTT	CASSLGGGQPQHF
-	TRBV6-5	-	TRBJ2-7	TGTGCCAGCAGTTTACACCGCAGTGGAGGCTACGAGCAGTACTTC	CASSLHRSGGYEQYF
TRBD1	TRBV12-3/TRBV12-4	many	TRBJ2-1	TGTGCCAGCCGCCGGACAGGGGGCAATGAGCAGTTCTTC	CASRRTGGNEQFF
-	TRBV12-3/TRBV12-4	-	TRBJ2-4	TGTGCCAGCAGTTTAAAACTGGACCTCCAGCACATTCAGTACTTC	CASSLKLDLQHIQYF
-	TRBV5-1	few	TRBJ1-1	TGCGCCGTGGGCCCTGAGGACAGTAACACTGAAGCTTTCTTT	CAVGPEDSNTEAFF
-	TRBV11-2	once	TRBJ2-2	TGTGCCAGCAATTCCATTTCAAGGAGAGGGACCGGGGAACTGTTTTTT	CASNSISRRGTGELFF
TRBD1	TRBV11-2	-	TRBJ1-3	TGTGTCAGCAGCTTACATGCAGGGGGCGCTTCTGGAAACACCATATATTTT	CVSSLHAGGASGNTIYF